This entry is about one T cell receptor (beta chain). The V and J ends lost 1 base and 1 base respectively, with 6 bases between them. The CDR3 contains 13 residues. Germline assignment: CDR1 SQVTM and CDR2 ANQGSEA. The data belong to a study of shared clonotypes between healthy human individuals. At deep level, the assay was performed. Each cell subset's genomic DNA was divided evenly among several immunoSEQ plates. Per the study methods: ImmunoSEQ gave junction-only sequences without quality scores, so filtering differed. Repertoires were generated with immunoSEQ multiplex PCR, while TCRdb's copy carries only in-frame clones and drops some. The V and J calls and the clone size are those of that table, but D and trimming were determined from the DNA. The sample has about 560,000 clones, roughly four fifths seen once. Genomic DNA came from approximately 92 million PBMCs in unsorted samples.

The clonotype originates from a woman aged 35 to 49 in good health. Some clones in this sample may be carry-over from other donors' samples. Sequencing was performed on PBMCs. The rearrangement joins TRBV29-1 to TRBJ2-3; D is unclear. The CDR3, as DNA: TGCAGCGTTGAAGGTCAGGGCACAGATACGCAGTATTTT. This codes for CSVEGQGTDTQYF.